This record looks at one T cell receptor beta chain sequence and its context. The antigen is not known. The record originates from a study of PD-1 blockade in classical Hodgkin lymphoma. Study observations and caveats: Compared with baseline, CD4+ but not CD8+ TCR diversity had risen significantly by C4D1. What drove the repertoire differences, possibly disease activity or prior therapy, has not been defined.

Only in-frame clones appear in the TCRdb table, and some are missing; sequencing was by immunoSEQ multiplex PCR. Of 50,000 to 75,000 clones listed, roughly nine tenths are singletons. Germline CDR1 SGHTA, CDR2 FQGNSA. The CDR3 contains 14 residues. Trimming took 1 base from V and 2 from J, leaving 9 bases between them. Each patient relapsed following autologous stem cell transplantation, and prior brentuximab vedotin exposure differed. Best response was recorded as complete response, partial response or progressive disease. The chain combines TRBV7-2 with TRBJ2-7; D is tentatively TRBD1 or TRBD2 (5 bases each). The sequencing here drew on peripheral blood mononuclear cells (PBMCs), taken at baseline. The receptor was isolated from a human donor with classical Hodgkin lymphoma. CDR3 coding DNA: TGTGCCAGCAGCTTAGTTGGGGGACCCTACGAGCAGTACTTC. Its translation: CASSLVGGPYEQYF.